The 29 T cell receptor beta chains listed next were all sequenced from one sample in a study of T cell responses to AZD1222 COVID-19 vaccine. Data came from immunoSEQ multiplex PCR; TCRdb stores just in-frame clones and leaves some out. The sample lists some 150,000 clones, approximately 91% seen once, with 1.5% to 2% in the top ten. The material sequenced was peripheral blood, taken on day 0 of AZD1222 vaccination. The receptors come from an adult in good health.

V is TRBV27 and J is TRBJ2-7; D gene uncertain. CDR3 length: 13 amino acids. V was clipped by 5 bases and J by 4 bases, with 12 bases between them. The germline V gene encodes CDR1 MNHEY and CDR2 SMNVEV (reference sequence). CDR3 loop: CASSTTPPYEQYF. In DNA, the CDR3 is TGTGCCAGCAGTACTACACCCCCTTACGAGCAGTACTTC.

This chain uses TRBV23-1 with TRBJ2-7, with D perhaps TRBD1 (6 bases). TRBV23-1 is classed as an ORF, of uncertain function. The CDR3 loop spans 16 amino acids. Trimming pared 4 bases from V and 3 bases from J, leaving 19 bases between. This chain's CDR3 is CASSRVFGGRNYEQYF. In DNA form, the CDR3 reads TGCGCCAGCAGTCGAGTCTTTGGGGGCCGAAACTACGAGCAGTACTTC.

Details on this clone: One end of the junction is discordant with germline, which a read error may explain. The chain carries TRBV7-7 and TRBJ2-2, with TRBD1 matching 8 bases. CDR3 length: 15 amino acids. Germline CDR1 SSHAT, CDR2 FNYEAQ (reference sequence). CDR3 residues: CASSAGQGGTGELFF. In DNA form, the CDR3 reads TGTGCTAGCAGCGCCGGACAGGGCGGCACCGGGGAGCTGTTTTTT.

This chain uses TRBV27 with TRBJ1-6; D is uncertain. V was pared by 5 bases and J by 7 bases, with 12 bases between. Germline CDR1 reads MNHEY; CDR2 reads SMNVEV (reference sequence). The CDR3 has 14 residues. The CDR3: CASSGHIGNSPLHF. The DNA for the CDR3 is TGTGCCAGCAGTGGCCACATTGGGAATTCACCCCTCCACTTT.

The chain joins TRBV6-2 or TRBV6-3 to TRBJ1-5; maybe TRBD1 (5 bases). Trimming left V 4 bases short and J 2 bases short, with 9 bases between. This CDR3 is 14 amino acids long. Germline V gives CDR1 MNHEY, CDR2 SVGEGT. CDR3: CASSSQGRNQPQHF. CDR3 nucleotides: TGTGCCAGCAGTTCTCAGGGTCGCAATCAGCCCCAGCATTTT.

The V gene is TRBV18, the J gene TRBJ2-7, with TRBD2 as a possible D gene (6 bases). The CDR3 is 13 residues long. V was pared by 0 bases and J by 6 bases, with 9 bases between. From germline, CDR1 is KGHSH and CDR2 LQKENI. CDR3 sequence (DNA): TGTGCCAGCTCACCACCGACTAGTTCCGAGCAGTACTTC. It is translated as CASSPPTSSEQYF.

The chain recombines TRBV2 with TRBJ1-1, with 7 bases matching TRBD1. CDR1 SNHLY and CDR2 FYNNEI come from the germline V gene. Germline trimming cut 6 bases from V and 5 bases from J; bases unmatched to any gene: 6. The CDR3 runs 13 residues. The CDR3 protein is CASRGDRLTEAFF. As DNA, the CDR3 is TGTGCCAGCAGAGGGGACAGACTTACTGAAGCTTTCTTT.

This chain joins TRBV21-1 and TRBJ1-5. TRBV21-1 is a recognized pseudogene. The CDR3 spans 16 residues. The CDR3 nucleotides are TGTGCCAGCAGCAAAGCGGCTAGCCGAGGCAATCAGCCCCAGCATTTT. It translates to CASSKAASRGNQPQHF.

J is TRBJ1-1 and V is TRBV4-3, with a weak D call TRBD1 (5 bases). Germline assignment: CDR1 LGHNA and CDR2 YSLEER. The V gene lost 2 bases and the J gene lost 0 bases, with 10 bases spanning the gap. The CDR3 sequence is 15 residues long. The CDR3 DNA is TGCGCCAGCAGCCAATCGGGGGGGATGAACACTGAAGCTTTCTTT. Its protein product is CASSQSGGMNTEAFF.

The V call is TRBV6-5, the J call TRBJ2-1, with D perhaps assigned TRBD1 or TRBD2 (5 bases each). Germline loops: CDR1 MNHEY, CDR2 SVGAGI. The CDR3 runs to 11 residues. Trimming removed 4 bases at V and 12 bases at J, with 10 bases between. In DNA, the CDR3 is TGTGCCAGCAGTTTCGGGGCGCGGCAGTTCTTC. Translating it yields CASSFGARQFF.

This chain joins TRBV11-2 and TRBJ1-4; 7 positions match TRBD1. Looked up from germline, CDR1 is SGHAT and CDR2 is FQNNGV. The V gene end was trimmed by 2 bases and the J gene end by 0 bases; junction bases not matched to a gene: 9. The length of the CDR3 is 18 residues. The CDR3 protein is CASSLSPRQGATNEKLFF. The CDR3 DNA reads TGTGCCAGCAGCTTATCCCCCCGGCAGGGGGCAACTAATGAAAAACTGTTTTTT. Drawing the rest from reference TRBV11-2 and TRBJ1-4, the complete variable domain is EAGVAQSPRYKIIEKRQSVAFWCNPISGHATLYWYQQILGQGPKLLIQFQNNGVVDDSQLPKDRFSAERLKGVDSTLKIQPAKLEDSAVYLCASSLSPRQGATNEKLFFGSGTQLSVL.

This clone was seen a handful of times. The V and J genes are TRBV18 and TRBJ2-7, with unresolved D. V was cut by 5 bases and J by 7 bases, with 9 bases left in between. CDR3 length: 11 residues. Germline CDR1 is KGHSH and CDR2 is LQKENI. CDR3 DNA: TGTGCCAGCTCAACCTCTTGGGAGCAGTACTTC. It specifies CASSTSWEQYF.

This clone came up once. The chain combines TRBV9 with TRBJ1-1; the D is unclear. Trimming shortened V by 4 bases and J by 3 bases, and 10 bases separated the two germline ends. The CDR3 runs to 13 residues. The germline V gene encodes CDR1 SGDLS and CDR2 YYNGEE. The CDR3 is CASSPDLDTEAFF. The DNA for the CDR3 is TGTGCCAGCAGCCCTGACCTGGACACTGAAGCTTTCTTT.

The J gene is TRBJ2-5, the V gene TRBV20-1; D not resolved. The ends were cut back, 1 base at V and 6 bases at J, with 6 bases in the middle. From germline, CDR1 is DFQATT and CDR2 SNEGSKA (reference sequence). This CDR3 is 11 amino acids long. CDR3: CSARGAQTQYF. CDR3 sequence (DNA): TGCAGTGCTAGAGGGGCGCAGACCCAGTACTTC.

The J gene is TRBJ2-3, the V gene TRBV5-1; TRBD2 matches 9 bases. The germline CDR1 and CDR2 sequences are SGHRS and YFSETQ. Germline trimming cut 6 bases from V and 3 bases from J; bases unmatched to any gene: 14. The CDR3 runs to 17 residues. CDR3 coding DNA: TGCGCCAGCACCGTTCGCGGGGGGGCATTTGATACAGATACGCAGTATTTT. The encoded protein is CASTVRGGAFDTDTQYF.

This clone was observed a handful of times. The chain uses TRBV11-1 and TRBJ2-7; D remains unclear. Germline values: CDR1 SGHAT, CDR2 FQDESV (reference sequence). The CDR3 runs 13 residues. Deletions cut 0 bases from V and 6 bases from J, with 9 bases between. CDR3 amino acids: CASSLAVQAEQYF. The CDR3 DNA follows: TGTGCCAGCAGCTTAGCAGTCCAGGCCGAGCAGTACTTC.

The chain employs TRBV28 and TRBJ2-4; D may be TRBD2 (6 bases). The length of the CDR3 is 14 residues. Looked up from germline, CDR1 is MDHEN and CDR2 is SYDVKM. V lost 8 bases and J 0 bases, leaving 11 bases between the germline ends. Written as DNA, the CDR3 is TGTGCCAGCGGGGACTCCCTAGCCAAAAACATTCAGTACTTC. Translated, it gives CASGDSLAKNIQYF.

This chain uses TRBV28 with TRBJ1-6, with 7 positions matching TRBD1. In germline, CDR1 is MDHEN, CDR2 SYDVKM. With V trimmed by 5 bases and J by 8 bases, 9 bases remained unmatched. The CDR3 spans 15 residues. The CDR3 here is CASSPPGRGYSPLHF. The CDR3 region has the DNA TGTGCCAGCAGTCCCCCCGGCAGGGGGTATTCACCCCTCCACTTT. Filled out from reference TRBV28 and TRBJ1-6, the complete variable domain reads DVKVTQSSRYLVKRTGEKVFLECVQDMDHENMFWYRQDPGLGLRLIYFSYDVKMKEKGDIPEGYSVSREKKERFSLILESASTNQTSMYLCASSPPGRGYSPLHFGNGTRLTVT.

The V gene is TRBV5-1, the J gene TRBJ2-7, with a tentative D call TRBD2 (6 bases). The V end was cut by 7 bases, the J end by 2 bases, with 16 bases between. The CDR3 consists of 14 residues. Germline CDR1 and CDR2: SGHRS and YFSETQ. Here the CDR3 reads CASSPGTSPYEQYF. The CDR3 coding sequence is TGCGCCAGCTCACCCGGGACTTCTCCCTACGAGCAGTACTTC.

V and J are TRBV19 and TRBJ2-7; TRBD2 might be the D (5 bases). Looked up from germline, CDR1 is LNHDA and CDR2 is SQIVND (reference sequence). Trimming pared 5 bases from V and 4 bases from J, leaving 15 bases between. The CDR3 runs 14 residues. The CDR3 DNA sequence: TGTGCCAGTAGTGACCTGGTGGGAGTTTACGAGCAGTACTTC. Translation gives CASSDLVGVYEQYF.

V usage is TRBV6-6 and J usage is TRBJ2-7; the D is unclear. The germline CDR1 and CDR2 sequences are MNHNY and SVGAGI (reference sequence). V was cut by 6 bases and J by 0 bases, with 12 bases left in between. The CDR3 is made up of 14 amino acids. DNA of the CDR3: TGTGCCAGCAGCATAGCCGCCCCCTCCTACGAGCAGTACTTC. Translating gives CASSIAAPSYEQYF.

V usage is TRBV5-1 and J usage is TRBJ2-5, with 10 nucleotides matching TRBD1. From germline, CDR1 is SGHRS and CDR2 YFSETQ. Trimming at V came to 3 bases and at J to 5 bases, leaving 7 bases not matched to a gene. There are 15 residues in the CDR3. CDR3: CASSSRTGGSETQYF. In DNA form, the CDR3 reads TGCGCCAGCAGCTCCAGGACAGGGGGTAGTGAGACCCAGTACTTC.

V gene TRBV7-9 combines with J gene TRBJ2-3; perhaps TRBD2 as D (5 bases). Germline V gene sequence: CDR1 SEHNR, CDR2 FQNEAQ (reference sequence). CDR3 length: 16 amino acids. The ends were cut back, 4 bases at V and 0 bases at J, with 14 bases in the middle. DNA for the CDR3: TGTGCCAGCAGCTCAAGAGCGGAGCGAAGCACAGATACGCAGTATTTT. Its protein product is CASSSRAERSTDTQYF.

The rearrangement links TRBV27 to TRBJ1-5; 10 positions match TRBD1. This CDR3 has 14 amino acids. The J segment lost 7 bases and the V segment lost 6 bases, leaving 6 bases of the junction unmatched. Per the germline V gene, CDR1 is MNHEY and CDR2 is SMNVEV (reference sequence). As DNA, the CDR3 is TGTGCCAGCAGCTTGACAGGGGGCAGCCAGCCCCAGCATTTT. It specifies CASSLTGGSQPQHF.

V usage is TRBV4-3 and J usage is TRBJ1-1; D not certain. The CDR3 consists of 13 residues. Germline values: CDR1 LGHNA, CDR2 YSLEER. V was clipped by 0 bases and J by 5 bases, with 7 bases between them. The CDR3: CASSQDDLTEAFF. In nucleotides, the CDR3 is TGCGCCAGCAGCCAAGATGATTTAACTGAAGCTTTCTTT.

This clone was detected once. CDR3 bases: TGTGCCACCAGTGAAACCCTAGCGGGGGGGCCGGATACGCAGTATTTT. Its protein is CATSETLAGGPDTQYF. The rearrangement joins TRBV24-1 to TRBJ2-3, with 12 positions matching TRBD2. CDR1 is KGHDR and CDR2 is SFDVKD in the germline V gene. With V trimmed by 4 bases and J by 6 bases, 7 bases remained unmatched. This CDR3 is built from 16 residues.

The chain links TRBV5-8 to TRBJ1-5; 8 positions agree with TRBD1. The CDR3 sequence is 18 residues long. Trimming cost V 5 bases and J 0 bases; bases outside gene matches: 13. From germline, CDR1 is SGHTS and CDR2 YDEGEE. This chain's CDR3 is CASRNQGAPLYSNQPQHF. The CDR3 DNA reads TGTGCCAGCAGGAATCAGGGGGCGCCCCTTTATAGCAATCAGCCCCAGCATTTT.

The chain uses TRBV7-9 and TRBJ2-3; D remains unclear. V was trimmed by 5 bases and J by 6 bases, leaving 9 bases between them. The germline V gene encodes CDR1 SEHNR and CDR2 FQNEAQ (reference sequence). The CDR3 is 12 amino acids. CDR3 sequence reads: CASSPQEDTQYF. Here the CDR3 DNA reads TGTGCCAGCAGCCCCCAAGAGGATACGCAGTATTTT.

The chain is built from TRBV6-5 and TRBJ2-2; D is uncertain. Germline CDR1 is MNHEY and CDR2 is SVGAGI. Trimming removed 5 bases at V and 13 bases at J, with 11 bases between. This CDR3 comprises 11 residues. The chain's CDR3 is CASSNHSGLFF. Written as DNA, the CDR3 is TGTGCCAGCAGTAACCACTCAGGGCTGTTTTTT.